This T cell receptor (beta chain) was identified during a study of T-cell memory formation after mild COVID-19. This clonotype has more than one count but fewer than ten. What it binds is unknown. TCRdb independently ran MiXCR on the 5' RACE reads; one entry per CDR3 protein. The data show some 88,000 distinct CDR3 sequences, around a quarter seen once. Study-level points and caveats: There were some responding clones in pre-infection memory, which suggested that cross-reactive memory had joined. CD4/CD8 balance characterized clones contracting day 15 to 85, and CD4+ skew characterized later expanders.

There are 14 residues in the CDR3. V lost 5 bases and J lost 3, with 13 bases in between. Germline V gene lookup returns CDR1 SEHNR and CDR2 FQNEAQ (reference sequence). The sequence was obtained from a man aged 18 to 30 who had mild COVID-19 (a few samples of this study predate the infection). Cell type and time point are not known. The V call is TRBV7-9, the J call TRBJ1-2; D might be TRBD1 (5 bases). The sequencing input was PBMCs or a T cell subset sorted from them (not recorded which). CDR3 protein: CASSTGRMDYGYTF. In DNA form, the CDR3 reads TGTGCCAGCAGCACAGGACGGATGGACTATGGCTACACCTTC.